The rows below give T cell receptor beta chains drawn from one sample of a study of cytomegalovirus exposure and HLA in healthy donors. Repertoires were generated with immunoSEQ multiplex PCR, while TCRdb's copy carries only in-frame clones and drops some. The sample has about 150,000 clones, around 78% seen once. The sample taken for sequencing was PBMCs. These receptors were obtained from a woman aged 50 to 65 in good health and CMV-seropositive. Both conserved end residues are part of each CDR3. The order of the fields is CDR3 length, J gene, clone size, D gene, V gene, CDR3 DNA, CDR3 protein. A D gene is named only where the DNA matches it firmly. Clone size is stated in some rows and not others, as once, few, many or a class when expanded.

cdr3_length: 15; j_call: TRBJ2-4; clone_size: -; d_call: -; v_call: TRBV9; cdr3_nt: TGTGCCAGCAGTCCAGGGGGGACGGCCAAAAACAGTCAGTACTTC; cdr3_aa: CASSPGGTAKNSQYF
cdr3_length: 14; j_call: TRBJ2-6; clone_size: -; d_call: -; v_call: TRBV2; cdr3_nt: TGTGCCAGCAGTGAAGCGCGGACAACCAACGGCCTGACTTTC; cdr3_aa: CASSEARTTNGLTF
cdr3_length: 17; j_call: TRBJ2-3; clone_size: -; d_call: TRBD2; v_call: TRBV15; cdr3_nt: TGTGCCACCAGCCGATTCCCGGCTAGCGGGAGGGGAAATACGCAGTATTTT; cdr3_aa: CATSRFPASGRGNTQYF
cdr3_length: 15; j_call: TRBJ2-5; clone_size: -; d_call: TRBD1; v_call: TRBV27; cdr3_nt: TGTGCCAGCAGTTTACGCCGGGACAGTCAAGAGACCCAGTACTTC; cdr3_aa: CASSLRRDSQETQYF
cdr3_length: 13; j_call: TRBJ2-1; clone_size: -; d_call: -; v_call: TRBV11-3; cdr3_nt: TGTGCCAGCAGCTTACGGGACTACAATGAGCAGTTCTTC; cdr3_aa: CASSLRDYNEQFF
cdr3_length: 14; j_call: TRBJ1-1; clone_size: -; d_call: TRBD1; v_call: TRBV5-1; cdr3_nt: TGCGCCAGCAGACAAGGACAGGGCGGCACTGAAGCTTTCTTT; cdr3_aa: CASRQGQGGTEAFF
cdr3_length: 11; j_call: TRBJ2-1; clone_size: -; d_call: -; v_call: TRBV19; cdr3_nt: TGTGCCAGTAGTGACGTCGGGGAGCAGTTCTTC; cdr3_aa: CASSDVGEQFF
cdr3_length: 15; j_call: TRBJ2-2; clone_size: few; d_call: TRBD2; v_call: TRBV6-6; cdr3_nt: TGTGCCAGCAGTTACTCACCGGCGGGAGCCGGGGAGCTGTTTTTT; cdr3_aa: CASSYSPAGAGELFF
cdr3_length: 15; j_call: TRBJ1-1; clone_size: -; d_call: -; v_call: TRBV4-1; cdr3_nt: TGCGCCAGCAGCCAGATCGACTCCCAGGGCACTGAAGCTTTCTTT; cdr3_aa: CASSQIDSQGTEAFF
cdr3_length: 13; j_call: TRBJ2-5; clone_size: few; d_call: -; v_call: TRBV18; cdr3_nt: TGTGCCAGCAGGGACACCATTCAAGAGACCCAGTACTTC; cdr3_aa: CASRDTIQETQYF
cdr3_length: 14; j_call: TRBJ1-3; clone_size: few; d_call: -; v_call: TRBV6-6; cdr3_nt: TGTGCCAGCAGTGAGGCCAGCTCTGGAAACACCATATATTTT; cdr3_aa: CASSEASSGNTIYF
cdr3_length: 15; j_call: TRBJ1-4; clone_size: -; d_call: -; v_call: TRBV7-8; cdr3_nt: TGTGCCAGCAGCTCCCACAGAGCAACTAATGAAAAACTGTTTTTT; cdr3_aa: CASSSHRATNEKLFF
cdr3_length: 10; j_call: TRBJ1-1; clone_size: -; d_call: TRBD1; v_call: TRBV27; cdr3_nt: TGTGCCAGCAGCTCGGGGATGGGACAGTTT; cdr3_aa: CASSSGMGQF
cdr3_length: 14; j_call: TRBJ2-7; clone_size: few; d_call: TRBD1; v_call: TRBV9; cdr3_nt: TGTGCCAGCAGCGCCACAGGGGTTGTCTACGAGCAGTACTTC; cdr3_aa: CASSATGVVYEQYF
cdr3_length: 15; j_call: TRBJ1-2; clone_size: few; d_call: TRBD1; v_call: TRBV25-1; cdr3_nt: TGTGCCAGCAGTGAACAGGGGGGAGTGTTAAATGGCTACACCTTC; cdr3_aa: CASSEQGGVLNGYTF
cdr3_length: 15; j_call: TRBJ1-3; clone_size: -; d_call: -; v_call: TRBV11-2; cdr3_nt: TGTGCCAGCAGCTTGGGCAGGCACTCTGGAAACACCATATATTTT; cdr3_aa: CASSLGRHSGNTIYF
cdr3_length: 14; j_call: TRBJ2-1; clone_size: few; d_call: TRBD1; v_call: TRBV14; cdr3_nt: TGTGCCAGCAGCCAAGATGGGACAGTCAATGAGCAGTTCTTC; cdr3_aa: CASSQDGTVNEQFF
cdr3_length: 14; j_call: TRBJ1-1; clone_size: -; d_call: TRBD1; v_call: TRBV7-9; cdr3_nt: TGTGCCAGCAGACTGAGGACAGGGAACACTGAAGCTTTCTTT; cdr3_aa: CASRLRTGNTEAFF
cdr3_length: 15; j_call: TRBJ2-1; clone_size: once; d_call: -; v_call: TRBV10-3; cdr3_nt: TGTGCCATCAGTGTCTCGGGACTCTCCTACAATGAGCAGTTCTTC; cdr3_aa: CAISVSGLSYNEQFF
cdr3_length: 15; j_call: TRBJ2-7; clone_size: -; d_call: TRBD1; v_call: TRBV19; cdr3_nt: TGTGCCAGTGCTTCTGGACAGGGGACTTCCTACGAGCAGTACTTC; cdr3_aa: CASASGQGTSYEQYF
cdr3_length: 14; j_call: TRBJ2-3; clone_size: -; d_call: -; v_call: TRBV5-4; cdr3_nt: TGTGCCAGCAGCTTCGGCTCTAGCCCAGATACGCAGTATTTT; cdr3_aa: CASSFGSSPDTQYF
cdr3_length: 15; j_call: TRBJ2-3; clone_size: -; d_call: TRBD2; v_call: TRBV30; cdr3_nt: TGTGCCTGGAGTGTAAGCGGGGGCCCCACAGATACGCAGTATTTT; cdr3_aa: CAWSVSGGPTDTQYF
cdr3_length: 14; j_call: TRBJ2-3; clone_size: -; d_call: -; v_call: TRBV2; cdr3_nt: TGTGCCAGCAGTGCAACTCCTACAGGGGATACGCAGTATTTT; cdr3_aa: CASSATPTGDTQYF
cdr3_length: 15; j_call: TRBJ2-2; clone_size: -; d_call: TRBD1; v_call: TRBV7-2; cdr3_nt: TGTGCCAGCCTTTGGACAGGGCTAAGCACCGGGGAGCTGTTTTTT; cdr3_aa: CASLWTGLSTGELFF
cdr3_length: 13; j_call: TRBJ1-5; clone_size: -; d_call: TRBD1; v_call: TRBV30; cdr3_nt: TGTGCCTGTGGACAGGGAAGCAATCAGCCCCAGCATTTT; cdr3_aa: CACGQGSNQPQHF
cdr3_length: 13; j_call: TRBJ2-5; clone_size: -; d_call: -; v_call: TRBV2; cdr3_nt: TGTGCCAGCAGTGTTACTAGGAGAGAGACCCAGTACTTC; cdr3_aa: CASSVTRRETQYF
cdr3_length: 16; j_call: TRBJ1-1; clone_size: -; d_call: -; v_call: TRBV19; cdr3_nt: TGTGCCAGTAATCATGACAGGTTGAACATGAACACTGAAGCTTTCTTT; cdr3_aa: CASNHDRLNMNTEAFF